These T cell receptor beta chains were read from a single sample in a study of shared clonotypes between healthy human individuals. Repertoires were generated with immunoSEQ multiplex PCR, while TCRdb's copy carries only in-frame clones and drops some. The table includes hundreds of thousands of clones, around 81% detected once. Sequencing was carried out using PBMCs. The receptors originated from a woman between 40 and 50 years old in good health. Some clones in this sample may be carry-over from other donors' samples. Each CDR3 is given with its conserved first and last residue. A D gene is named only where the DNA matches it firmly. Size tells how often a clone was seen (once, few, many) or the class of an expanded clone, and some rows leave it out.

d_gene	abundance	v_gene	j_gene	CDR3nt	CDR3aa
TRBD1	-	TRBV7-2	TRBJ2-3	TGTGCCAGCAGCGGAAACAGGGGAGTGGGCACAGATACGCAGTATTTT	CASSGNRGVGTDTQYF
-	-	TRBV5-1	TRBJ2-5	TGCGCCAGCAGCTTGGTTGGGCCAGGCGAGACCCAGTACTTC	CASSLVGPGETQYF
TRBD2	-	TRBV2	TRBJ2-7	TGTGCCAGCAGTGATGCGGGAGGGCCGTACGAGCAGTACTTC	CASSDAGGPYEQYF
-	few	TRBV28	TRBJ1-2	TGTGCCAGCAGTTTTTTGGGTCACCGTAGGGAGGGCTACACCTTC	CASSFLGHRREGYTF
-	-	TRBV10-2	TRBJ2-7	TGCGCCAGCTCGGAAAGTCCAGGACGATCCTACGAGCAGTACTTC	CASSESPGRSYEQYF
TRBD1	-	TRBV25-1	TRBJ1-5	TGTGCCAGCAGTGAAGAGACAGGGGATGGAAGCAATCAGCCCCAGCATTTT	CASSEETGDGSNQPQHF
-	-	TRBV11-2	TRBJ2-7	TGTGCCAGCAGCCGTGATACCTTGGGGGAGCAGTACTTC	CASSRDTLGEQYF
TRBD2	-	TRBV27	TRBJ2-3	TGTGCCAGCACCCTAGCGGGCAGCACAGATACGCAGTATTTT	CASTLAGSTDTQYF
TRBD1	-	TRBV6-5	TRBJ2-7	TGTGCCAGCAGCCCAGGGACAGCCTACGAGCAGTACTTC	CASSPGTAYEQYF
-	-	TRBV6-6	TRBJ1-1	TGTGCCAGCAGTCGAGGTATGACTGAAGCTTTCTTT	CASSRGMTEAFF
TRBD1	-	TRBV19	TRBJ1-1	TGTGCCACTAACGGACAGGGGGCGAGGATTACTGAAGCTTTCTTT	CATNGQGARITEAFF
-	-	TRBV12-2	TRBJ2-2	TGTGCAAGTCGCTTAGCCTCTCCGGGTTGGCGGGAGGCGAGCACCGGGGAGCTGTTTTTT	CASRLASPGWREASTGELFF
-	-	TRBV5-6	TRBJ2-7	TGTGCCAGCAGCTTGTTGGTGGTCCCTACTCGGGAGCAGTACTTC	CASSLLVVPTREQYF
-	-	TRBV27	TRBJ2-2	TGTGCCAGCAGTCCTCTTGGGAAGAGCACCGGGGAGCTGTTTTTT	CASSPLGKSTGELFF
TRBD1	-	TRBV6-1	TRBJ2-7	TGTGCCAGCATGGGGACAGGGGGGCTATCCTACGAGCAGTACTTC	CASMGTGGLSYEQYF
-	few	TRBV7-2	TRBJ2-7	TGTGCCAGCAGCTTACCCGACAGGGAGCAGTACTTC	CASSLPDREQYF
-	-	TRBV29-1	TRBJ2-7	TGCAGCGTTGCGGGTAACGGCGGGACTCCCTACGAGCAGTACTTC	CSVAGNGGTPYEQYF
-	-	TRBV11-2	TRBJ1-1	TGTGCCAGCAGCTTAGGGGCAGGGACCACTGAAGCTTTCTTT	CASSLGAGTTEAFF
TRBD1	-	TRBV7-9	TRBJ1-2	TGTGCCAGCAGCCCCACTCTTGCCGGGACAGACTATGGCTACACCTTC	CASSPTLAGTDYGYTF
-	-	TRBV30	TRBJ1-5	TGTGCCTGGAGTGCCCCAGGATTTTATAGCAATCAGCCCCAGCATTTT	CAWSAPGFYSNQPQHF
-	-	TRBV7-8	TRBJ2-5	TGTGCCAGCAGCTTATGGTTAGGAGCACAAGAGACCCAGTACTTC	CASSLWLGAQETQYF
TRBD2	-	TRBV10-3	TRBJ2-2	TGTGCCATCAGTGTGGCTAGCGGTTCGAACACCGGGGAGCTGTTTTTT	CAISVASGSNTGELFF
-	-	TRBV6-1	TRBJ1-5	TGTGCCAGCAGTGAAGCTGTGTGGGGCAATCAGCCCCAGCATTTT	CASSEAVWGNQPQHF
TRBD1	-	TRBV5-1	TRBJ1-2	TGCGCCAGCAGCTTCCAGCAGGGGGACTTCTATGGCTACACCTTC	CASSFQQGDFYGYTF
TRBD1	-	TRBV2	TRBJ1-6	TGTGCCAGCTTTTGGACAGGGGCGAATTCACCCCTCCACTTT	CASFWTGANSPLHF
-	-	TRBV7-9	TRBJ2-5	TGTGCCAGCAGCTTAGCGTGGGGTGCGGAGACCCAGTACTTC	CASSLAWGAETQYF
-	-	TRBV2	TRBJ2-7	TGTGCCAGCAGTCGCGACTACACCTACGAGCAGTACTTC	CASSRDYTYEQYF
TRBD1	-	TRBV11-1	TRBJ2-7	TGTGCCAGCAGCTCACCGGGACAGGGTGGGGAGCAGCACTTC	CASSSPGQGGEQHF
-	-	TRBV20-1	TRBJ1-2	TGCAGTGCTAGAGGCGCGGCGGGCTACACCTTC	CSARGAAGYTF
-	-	TRBV11-2	TRBJ2-7	TGTGCCAGCAGCTCAGGGGACGAGCAGTACTTC	CASSSGDEQYF
-	-	TRBV11-2	TRBJ2-7	TGTGCCAGCAGCCTCCCGTGGGAGGACGAGCAGTACTTC	CASSLPWEDEQYF
-	few	TRBV5-1	TRBJ1-5	TGCGCCAGCAGCACGACCTCGGGACAGCCCCAGCATTTT	CASSTTSGQPQHF
TRBD2	-	TRBV10-3	TRBJ2-7	TGTGCCACGACTAGCGGGAAAAACTACGAGCAGTACTTC	CATTSGKNYEQYF
-	-	TRBV4-3	TRBJ1-1	TGCGCCAGCAGCCAAGACGACCGTTGGGACATTGAAACTGAAGCTTTCTTT	CASSQDDRWDIETEAFF
TRBD1	-	TRBV28	TRBJ1-1	TGTGCCAGCAGTGCAATAGGTTTTAGGGGGCCGGAGACTGAAGCTTTCTTT	CASSAIGFRGPETEAFF
-	many	TRBV7-2	TRBJ2-2	TGTGCCAGCAGTCCGACGGAGCACACCGGGGAGCTGTTTTTT	CASSPTEHTGELFF
-	-	TRBV7-1	TRBJ2-6	TGTGCCAGCAGCAGTGCAGGACGAGGACAAAGTCGGGCCAACGTCCTGACTTTC	CASSSAGRGQSRANVLTF
TRBD1	-	TRBV6-5	TRBJ2-7	TGTGCCAGCAGCACATCCTGGACAGGGGGCTACGAGCAGTACTTC	CASSTSWTGGYEQYF
TRBD2	-	TRBV10-2	TRBJ2-3	TGCGCCAGCAGTGAGAACCGACTAGCGGAAAAACCCACAGATACGCAGTATTTT	CASSENRLAEKPTDTQYF